The present entry profiles one TCR beta chain with its context. The antigen is not known. The data derive from a study of T cell responses to AZD1222 COVID-19 vaccine. Findings of the study overall: Among spike-specific TCRs, nearly half reportedly target unmutated variant regions. Donors were mostly white British, more females; clonal diversity possibly underestimated.

The CDR3 has 14 residues. Germline-derived CDR1 and CDR2 are SGHAT and FQNNGV. V lost 5 bases to trimming and J lost 4 bases, with 13 bases between them. Pooling was applied to second doses at about 4 or about 12 weeks. Measured with immunoSEQ multiplex PCR; TCRdb has only the in-frame clones, and not every one. The sample carries about 140,000 clones, 86% recorded once. The genes are TRBV11-2 and TRBJ2-3; D ambiguous. The clonotype originates from an adult who received the AZD1222 COVID-19 vaccine. The sample consisted of peripheral blood, taken 28 days after the second AZD1222 dose. The DNA for the CDR3 is TGTGCCAGCAGCGACCCCAGCCGGGCAGATACGCAGTATTTT. Protein product: CASSDPSRADTQYF.